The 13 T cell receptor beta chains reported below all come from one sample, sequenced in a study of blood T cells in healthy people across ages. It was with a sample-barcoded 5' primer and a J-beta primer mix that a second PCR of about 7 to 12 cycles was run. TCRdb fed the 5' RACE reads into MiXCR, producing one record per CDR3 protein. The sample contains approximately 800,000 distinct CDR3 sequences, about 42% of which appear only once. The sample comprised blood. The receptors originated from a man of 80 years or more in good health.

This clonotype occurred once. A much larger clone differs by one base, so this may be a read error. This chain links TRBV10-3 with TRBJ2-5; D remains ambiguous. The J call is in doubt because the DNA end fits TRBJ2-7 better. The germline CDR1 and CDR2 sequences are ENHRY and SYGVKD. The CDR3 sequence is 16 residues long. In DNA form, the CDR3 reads TGTGCCATCAGCCTAAAACCCACGGTACCAACCTACGAGCAGTACTTC. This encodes CAISLKPTVPTYEQYF.

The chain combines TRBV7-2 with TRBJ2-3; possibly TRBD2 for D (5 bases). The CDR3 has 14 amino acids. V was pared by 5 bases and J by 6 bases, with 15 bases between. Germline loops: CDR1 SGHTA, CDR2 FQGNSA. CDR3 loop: CASSVGLERDTQYF. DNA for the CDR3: TGTGCCAGCAGCGTCGGACTGGAGAGGGATACGCAGTATTTT.

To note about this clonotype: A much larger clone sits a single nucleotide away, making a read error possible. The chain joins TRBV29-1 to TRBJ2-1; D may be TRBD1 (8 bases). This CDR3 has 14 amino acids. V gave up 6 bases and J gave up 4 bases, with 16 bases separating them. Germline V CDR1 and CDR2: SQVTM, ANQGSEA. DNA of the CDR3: TGCAGCGTCCCGGGGGGACAGGTGTACAATGAGCAGTTCTTC. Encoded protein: CSVPGGQVYNEQFF.

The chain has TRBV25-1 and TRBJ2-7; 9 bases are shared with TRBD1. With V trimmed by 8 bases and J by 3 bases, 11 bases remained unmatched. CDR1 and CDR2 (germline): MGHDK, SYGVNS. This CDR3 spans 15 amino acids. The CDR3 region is CASQKRGQGFYEQYF. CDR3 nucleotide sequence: TGTGCCAGCCAAAAGCGAGGACAGGGGTTCTACGAGCAGTACTTC.

The CDR3 nucleotides are TGTGCCAGCACGACCCCTACTACAGGGTCATACGGCTACACCTTC. Translating gives CASTTPTTGSYGYTF. The chain recombines TRBV18 with TRBJ1-2; TRBD1 might be the D (6 bases). The germline CDR1 and CDR2 sequences are KGHSH and LQKENI. This CDR3 has 15 amino acids. The germline V and J ends were trimmed by 8 bases and 8 bases, with 24 bases remaining between them.

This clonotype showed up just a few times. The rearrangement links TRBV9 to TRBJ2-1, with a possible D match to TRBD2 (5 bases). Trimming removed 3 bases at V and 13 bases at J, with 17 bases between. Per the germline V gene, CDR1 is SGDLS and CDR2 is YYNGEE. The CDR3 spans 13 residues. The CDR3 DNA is TGTGCCAGCAGCGCCAACGACGGGGAGACCCAGTTCTTC. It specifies CASSANDGETQFF.

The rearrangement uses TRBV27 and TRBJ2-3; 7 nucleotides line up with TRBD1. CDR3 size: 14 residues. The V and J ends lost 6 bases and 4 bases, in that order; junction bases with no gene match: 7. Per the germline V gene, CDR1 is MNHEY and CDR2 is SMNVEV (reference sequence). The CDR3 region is CASRTTGSADTQYF. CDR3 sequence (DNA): TGTGCCAGCAGGACGACAGGGAGTGCAGATACGCAGTATTTT.

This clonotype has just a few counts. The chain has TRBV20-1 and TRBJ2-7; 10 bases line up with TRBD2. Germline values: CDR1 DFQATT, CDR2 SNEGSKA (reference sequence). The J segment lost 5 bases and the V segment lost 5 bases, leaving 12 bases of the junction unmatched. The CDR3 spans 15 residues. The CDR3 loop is CSAALSTSGYNEQYF. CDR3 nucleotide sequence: TGCAGTGCTGCCTTGTCGACTAGCGGGTATAACGAGCAGTACTTC.

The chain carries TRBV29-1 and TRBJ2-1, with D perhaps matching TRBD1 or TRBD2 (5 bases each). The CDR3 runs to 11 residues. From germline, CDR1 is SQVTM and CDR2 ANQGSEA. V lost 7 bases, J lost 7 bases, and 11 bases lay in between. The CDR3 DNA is TGCAGCGGTGGGGACGGAAATGAGCAGTTCTTC. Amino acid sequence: CSGGDGNEQFF.

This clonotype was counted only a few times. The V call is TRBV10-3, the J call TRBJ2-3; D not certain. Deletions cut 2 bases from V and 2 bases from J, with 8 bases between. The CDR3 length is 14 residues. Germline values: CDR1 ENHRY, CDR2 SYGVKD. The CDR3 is CAISEPGYTDTQYF. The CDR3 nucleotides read TGTGCCATCAGTGAGCCGGGTTACACAGATACGCAGTATTTT.

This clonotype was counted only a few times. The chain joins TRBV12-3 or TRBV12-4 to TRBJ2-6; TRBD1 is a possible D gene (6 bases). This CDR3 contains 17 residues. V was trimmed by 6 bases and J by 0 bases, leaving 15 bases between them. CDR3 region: CASSEHQQGSGANVLTF. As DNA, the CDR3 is TGTGCCAGCAGCGAGCATCAACAGGGCTCTGGGGCCAACGTCCTGACTTTC.

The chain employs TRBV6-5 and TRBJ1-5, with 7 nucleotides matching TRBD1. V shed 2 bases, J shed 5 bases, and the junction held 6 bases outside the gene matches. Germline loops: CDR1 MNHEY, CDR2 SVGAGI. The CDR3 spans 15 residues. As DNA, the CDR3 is TGTGCCAGCAGTTACGACAGGGATGGCGATCAGCCCCAGCATTTT. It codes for CASSYDRDGDQPQHF.

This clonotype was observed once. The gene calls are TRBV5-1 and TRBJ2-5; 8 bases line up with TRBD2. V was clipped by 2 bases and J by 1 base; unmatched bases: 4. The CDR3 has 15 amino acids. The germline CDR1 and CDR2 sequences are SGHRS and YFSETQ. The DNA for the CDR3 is TGCGCCAGCAGCTTACAGCGGGGGCCCCAAGAGACCCAGTACTTC. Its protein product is CASSLQRGPQETQYF.